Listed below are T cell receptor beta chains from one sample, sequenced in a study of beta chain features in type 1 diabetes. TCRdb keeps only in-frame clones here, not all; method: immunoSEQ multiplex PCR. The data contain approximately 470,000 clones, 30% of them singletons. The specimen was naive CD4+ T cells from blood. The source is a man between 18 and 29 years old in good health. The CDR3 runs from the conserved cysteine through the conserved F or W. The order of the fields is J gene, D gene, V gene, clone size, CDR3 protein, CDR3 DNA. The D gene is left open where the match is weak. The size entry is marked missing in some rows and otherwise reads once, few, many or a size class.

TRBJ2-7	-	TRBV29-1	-	CSVKFKGPGPYEQYF	TGCAGCGTTAAGTTCAAAGGGCCAGGCCCCTACGAGCAGTACTTC
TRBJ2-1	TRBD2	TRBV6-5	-	CASSYGLALDNEQFF	TGTGCCAGCAGTTACGGACTAGCGCTAGACAATGAGCAGTTCTTC
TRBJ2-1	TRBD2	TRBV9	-	CASSSSSGYFRSNEQFF	TGTGCCAGCAGTTCCAGTAGCGGGTATTTCCGCTCCAATGAGCAGTTCTTC
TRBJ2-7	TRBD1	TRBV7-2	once	CASSADRWSYEQYF	TGTGCCAGCAGCGCGGACAGGTGGTCCTACGAGCAGTACTTC
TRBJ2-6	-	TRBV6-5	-	CASSGANVLTF	TGTGCCAGCTCTGGGGCCAACGTCCTGACTTTC
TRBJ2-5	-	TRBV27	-	CASSRPAETQYF	TGTGCCAGCAGCAGACCCGCGGAGACCCAGTACTTC
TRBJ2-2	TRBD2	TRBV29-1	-	CSVEGLAGVSGELFF	TGCAGCGTTGAAGGACTAGCGGGAGTTTCCGGGGAGCTGTTTTTT
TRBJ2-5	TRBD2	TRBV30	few	CAWSLGLALETQYF	TGTGCCTGGAGTTTAGGACTAGCGTTGGAGACCCAGTACTTC
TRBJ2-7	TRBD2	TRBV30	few	CAWSVLAGKSYEQYF	TGTGCCTGGAGTGTACTAGCGGGAAAATCCTACGAGCAGTACTTC
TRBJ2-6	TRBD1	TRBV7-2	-	CASSLSGTGTGANVLTF	TGTGCCAGCAGCTTATCCGGGACAGGGACTGGGGCCAACGTCCTGACTTTC
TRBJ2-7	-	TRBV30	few	CAWGLSYEQYF	TGTGCCTGGGGCCTATCCTACGAGCAGTACTTC
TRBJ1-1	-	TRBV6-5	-	CASSYGSDTEAFF	TGTGCCAGCAGTTATGGATCGGACACTGAAGCTTTCTTT
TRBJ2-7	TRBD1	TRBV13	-	CASSTRTGSYEQYF	TGTGCCAGCAGCACCCGGACAGGGTCCTACGAGCAGTACTTC
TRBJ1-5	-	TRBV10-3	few	CAISESLQGQPQHF	TGTGCCATCAGTGAGTCGCTGCAGGGTCAGCCCCAGCATTTT
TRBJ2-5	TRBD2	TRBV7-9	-	CASSPWAGLAQETQYF	TGTGCCAGCAGCCCGTGGGCGGGACTAGCGCAAGAGACCCAGTACTTC
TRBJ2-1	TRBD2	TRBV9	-	CASSVEGLAGNEQFF	TGTGCCAGCAGCGTAGAGGGACTAGCCGGCAATGAGCAGTTCTTC
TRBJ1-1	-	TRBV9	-	CASSPQGWDTEAFF	TGTGCCAGCAGCCCCCAAGGGTGGGACACTGAAGCTTTCTTT
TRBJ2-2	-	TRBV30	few	CAWSVSRAVNTGELFF	TGTGCCTGGAGTGTAAGCAGAGCTGTTAACACCGGGGAGCTGTTTTTT
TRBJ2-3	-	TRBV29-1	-	CSAEGGTDTQYF	TGCAGCGCGGAGGGTGGGACAGATACGCAGTATTTT
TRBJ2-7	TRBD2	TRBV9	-	CASSVEASGPSYEQYF	TGTGCCAGCAGCGTGGAGGCTAGCGGACCATCCTACGAGCAGTACTTC
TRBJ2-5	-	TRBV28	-	CASSLAGSPETQYF	TGTGCCAGCAGTTTGGCAGGGTCCCCAGAGACCCAGTACTTC
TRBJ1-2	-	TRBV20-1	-	CSARVPGYTF	TGCAGTGCTAGGGTACCCGGCTACACCTTC
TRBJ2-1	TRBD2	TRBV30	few	CAWSVWQSSGRGYSYNEQFF	TGTGCCTGGAGTGTATGGCAGTCTAGCGGGAGAGGGTACTCCTACAATGAGCAGTTCTTC
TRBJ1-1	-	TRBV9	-	CASSVGQQSTEAFF	TGTGCCAGCAGCGTAGGGCAGCAAAGCACTGAAGCTTTCTTT
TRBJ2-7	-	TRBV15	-	CATSRDSGGRDYEQYF	TGTGCCACCAGCAGAGATTCTGGAGGACGAGACTACGAGCAGTACTTC
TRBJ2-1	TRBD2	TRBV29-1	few	CSVEGLAVYNEQFF	TGCAGCGTTGAAGGCCTAGCGGTCTACAATGAGCAGTTCTTC
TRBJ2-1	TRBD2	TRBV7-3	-	CASSLNPSGRSSEQFF	TGTGCCAGCAGCTTAAACCCTAGCGGGAGATCCAGTGAGCAGTTCTTC
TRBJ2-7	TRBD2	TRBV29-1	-	CSSRPTSGLYEQYF	TGCAGCTCACGCCCCACTAGCGGCCTCTACGAGCAGTACTTC
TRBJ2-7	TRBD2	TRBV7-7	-	CASSREASYEQYF	TGTGCTAGCAGCCGGGAGGCCTCCTACGAGCAGTACTTC
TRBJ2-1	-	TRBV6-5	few	CASSPDRNNEQFF	TGTGCCAGCAGCCCGGACCGCAACAATGAGCAGTTCTTC
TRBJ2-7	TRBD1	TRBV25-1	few	CASSDGTDYEQYF	TGTGCCAGCAGTGACGGGACAGACTACGAGCAGTACTTC
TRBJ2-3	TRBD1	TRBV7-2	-	CASSFGTGRADTQYF	TGTGCCAGCAGCTTCGGGACAGGGAGGGCAGATACGCAGTATTTT
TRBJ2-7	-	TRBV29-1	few	CSVKAAESYEQYF	TGCAGCGTTAAGGCGGCCGAATCCTACGAGCAGTACTTC
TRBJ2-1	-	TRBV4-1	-	CASSQGTFSSYNEQFF	TGCGCCAGCAGCCAAGGGACTTTTAGCTCCTACAATGAGCAGTTCTTC
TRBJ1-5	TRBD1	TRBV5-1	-	CASSRGTEINQPQHF	TGCGCCAGCAGCCGAGGGACAGAGATTAATCAGCCCCAGCATTTT
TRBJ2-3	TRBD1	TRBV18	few	CASSPPYGQGAGSDTQYF	TGTGCCAGCTCACCACCCTACGGACAGGGGGCCGGGTCGGATACGCAGTATTTT
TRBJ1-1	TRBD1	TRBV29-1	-	CSVGQGSNTEAFF	TGCAGCGTTGGACAGGGTTCGAACACTGAAGCTTTCTTT
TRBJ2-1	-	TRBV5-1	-	CASSSGGSTEQFF	TGCGCCAGCAGCTCCGGGGGTAGCACTGAGCAGTTCTTC
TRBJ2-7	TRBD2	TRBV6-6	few	CAAESGSYEQYF	TGTGCCGCCGAAAGCGGGAGCTACGAGCAGTACTTC
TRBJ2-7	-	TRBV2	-	CASNGLPFSEQYF	TGTGCCAGCAACGGTCTCCCTTTCTCCGAGCAGTACTTC